The entry that follows covers one T cell receptor beta chain sequence. Its antigen remains unidentified. The sample originates from a study of cytomegalovirus exposure and HLA in healthy donors. Study-wide results and limits: A missense variant in DCLRE1C was later tied to TCR beta V- and J-gene trimming.

The PCR ran on 60 Vbeta and 13 Jbeta primers. TCRdb keeps only in-frame clones here, not all; method: immunoSEQ multiplex PCR. This table holds roughly 120,000 clones, under 80% found once. Germline V gives CDR1 SGHNT, CDR2 YYREEE (reference sequence). Trimming shortened V by 3 bases and J by 5 bases, and 12 bases separated the two germline ends. This CDR3 has 13 residues. Sequencing used PBMCs. The source is a woman aged 55-70 years in good health and CMV-seropositive. This sequence joins TRBV5-4 and TRBJ2-7; maybe TRBD2 (5 bases). The DNA for the CDR3 is TGTGCCAGCAGCTGGATTACTAGTAACGAGCAGTACTTC. Translated: CASSWITSNEQYF.